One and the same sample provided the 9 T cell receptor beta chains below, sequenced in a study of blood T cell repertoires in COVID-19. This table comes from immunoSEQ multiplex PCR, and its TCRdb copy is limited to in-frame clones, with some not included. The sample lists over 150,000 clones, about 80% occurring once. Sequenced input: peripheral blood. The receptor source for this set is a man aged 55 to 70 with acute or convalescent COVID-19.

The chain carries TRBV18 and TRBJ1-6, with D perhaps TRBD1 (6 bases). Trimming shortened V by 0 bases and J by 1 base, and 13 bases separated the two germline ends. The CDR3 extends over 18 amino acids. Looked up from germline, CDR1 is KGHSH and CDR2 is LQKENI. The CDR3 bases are TGTGCCAGCTCACCACCGATGCGGGGGCGATCCTATAATTCACCCCTCCACTTT. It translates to CASSPPMRGRSYNSPLHF.

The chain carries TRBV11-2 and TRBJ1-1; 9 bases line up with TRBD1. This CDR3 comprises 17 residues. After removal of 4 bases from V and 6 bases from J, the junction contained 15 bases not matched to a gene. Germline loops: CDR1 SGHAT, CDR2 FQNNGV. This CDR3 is CASSSPGQGFYSAEAFF. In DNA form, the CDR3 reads TGTGCCAGCAGCTCACCGGGACAGGGTTTTTATAGCGCTGAAGCTTTCTTT.

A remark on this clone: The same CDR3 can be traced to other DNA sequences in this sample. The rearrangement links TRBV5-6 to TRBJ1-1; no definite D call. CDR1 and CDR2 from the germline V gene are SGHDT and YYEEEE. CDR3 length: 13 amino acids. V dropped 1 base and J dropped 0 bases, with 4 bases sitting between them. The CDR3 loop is CASSLTVNTEAFF. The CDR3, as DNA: TGTGCCAGCAGCTTGACGGTGAACACTGAAGCTTTCTTT.

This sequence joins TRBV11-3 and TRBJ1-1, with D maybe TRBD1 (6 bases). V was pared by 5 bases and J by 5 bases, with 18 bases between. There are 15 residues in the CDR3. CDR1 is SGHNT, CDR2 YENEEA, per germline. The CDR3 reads CASSPTSGGATEAFF. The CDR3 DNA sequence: TGTGCCAGCAGCCCAACCTCGGGGGGGGCGACTGAAGCTTTCTTT.

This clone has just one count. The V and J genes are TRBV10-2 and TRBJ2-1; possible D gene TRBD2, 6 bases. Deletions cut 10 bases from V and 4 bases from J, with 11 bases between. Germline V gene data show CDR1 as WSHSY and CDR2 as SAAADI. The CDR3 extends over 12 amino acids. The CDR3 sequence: CATLSGYNEQFF. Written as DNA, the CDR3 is TGCGCCACCTTAAGCGGGTACAATGAGCAGTTCTTC.

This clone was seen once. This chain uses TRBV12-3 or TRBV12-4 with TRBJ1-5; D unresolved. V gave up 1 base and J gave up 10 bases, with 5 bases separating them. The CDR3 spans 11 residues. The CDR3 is CASSLGGPQHF. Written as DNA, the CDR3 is TGTGCCAGCAGTTTAGGAGGACCCCAGCATTTT.

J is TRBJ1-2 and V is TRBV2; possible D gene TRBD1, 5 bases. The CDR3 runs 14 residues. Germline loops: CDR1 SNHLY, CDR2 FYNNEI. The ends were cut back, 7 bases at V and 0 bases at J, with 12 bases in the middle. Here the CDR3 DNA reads TGTGCCAGCACCCCGACAGAAACTAACTATGGCTACACCTTC. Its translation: CASTPTETNYGYTF.

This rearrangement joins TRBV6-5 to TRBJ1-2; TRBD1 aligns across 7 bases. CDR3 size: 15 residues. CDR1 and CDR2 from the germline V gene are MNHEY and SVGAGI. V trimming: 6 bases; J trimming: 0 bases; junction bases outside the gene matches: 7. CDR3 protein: CASRGGGISNYGYTF. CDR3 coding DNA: TGTGCCAGCAGAGGAGGGGGCATTTCTAACTATGGCTACACCTTC.

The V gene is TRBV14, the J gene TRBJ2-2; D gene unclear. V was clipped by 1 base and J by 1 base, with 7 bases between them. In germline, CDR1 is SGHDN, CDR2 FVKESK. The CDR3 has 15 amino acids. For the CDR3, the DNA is TGTGCCAGCAGCCAAGTCGTCGGGAACACCGGGGAGCTGTTTTTT. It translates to CASSQVVGNTGELFF. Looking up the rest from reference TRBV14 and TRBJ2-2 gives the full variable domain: EAGVTQFPSHSVIEKGQTVTLRCDPISGHDNLYWYRRVMGKEIKFLLHFVKESKQDESGMPNNRFLAERTGGTYSTLKVQPAELEDSGVYFCASSQVVGNTGELFFGEGSRLTVL.